This T cell receptor (beta chain) appears in the sequencing data of a study of T cell responses to AZD1222 COVID-19 vaccine. General study points: After two AZD1222 doses, spike-specific TCR breadth and depth rose versus day 0. It should be noted that donors were predominantly white British and more often female, and clonal diversity was possibly underestimated.

Here immunoSEQ multiplex PCR was the method, and the copy in TCRdb shows in-frame clones only, minus some. This table holds 90,000 to 110,000 clones, around 76% found once. Details on this clone: The target antigen is unknown.

The CDR3 length is 15 residues. The V end lost 4 bases, the J end lost 4 bases, and 17 bases lay between the germline ends. Germline V gene data show CDR1 as SGDLS and CDR2 as YYNGEE. The chain recombines TRBV9 with TRBJ1-2, with a possible D match to TRBD1 (5 bases). The clonotype was recovered from an adult in good health. This sample comprised peripheral blood, obtained on day 0 of AZD1222 vaccination. Here the CDR3 DNA reads TGTGCCAGCAGCCCCCGGACACGGTCTCCCTATGGCTACACCTTC. Its protein is CASSPRTRSPYGYTF.